This TCR beta chain was found in a study of T-cell reconstitution after alpha-beta-depleted transplantation in children. Unique molecular identifiers were used in preparing the TCRbeta library. MiXCR, run by TCRdb on the PCR reads, gives a single entry per CDR3 protein. This table holds over 550,000 distinct CDR3 sequences, about 10% found once. The V and J ends lost 4 bases and 3 bases respectively, with 20 bases between them. CDR3 size: 17 residues. From germline, CDR1 is SEHNR and CDR2 FQNEAQ (reference sequence). The sample here was PBMCs from the stem cell graft donor, taken from the stem cell graft. The receptor was isolated from a human donor who donated a stem cell graft to a child with acute myeloid leukemia. The V and J genes are TRBV7-9 and TRBJ2-3; a possible D gene is TRBD2 (6 bases). CDR3 bases: TGTGCCAGCAGCTACACCACCACTAGCAGAATGACAGATACGCAGTATTTT. Protein sequence: CASSYTTTSRMTDTQYF.